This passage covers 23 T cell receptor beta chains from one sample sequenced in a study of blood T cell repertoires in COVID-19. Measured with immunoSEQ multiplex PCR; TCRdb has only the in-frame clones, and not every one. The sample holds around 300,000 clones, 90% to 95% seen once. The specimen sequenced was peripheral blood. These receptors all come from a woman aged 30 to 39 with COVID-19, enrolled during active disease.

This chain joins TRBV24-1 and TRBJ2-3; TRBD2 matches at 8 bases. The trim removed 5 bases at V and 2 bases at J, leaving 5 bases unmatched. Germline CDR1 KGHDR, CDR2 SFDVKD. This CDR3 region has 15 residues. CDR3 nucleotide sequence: TGTGCCACCAGTGTGGGAGCGGGAGTCACAGATACGCAGTATTTT. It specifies CATSVGAGVTDTQYF.

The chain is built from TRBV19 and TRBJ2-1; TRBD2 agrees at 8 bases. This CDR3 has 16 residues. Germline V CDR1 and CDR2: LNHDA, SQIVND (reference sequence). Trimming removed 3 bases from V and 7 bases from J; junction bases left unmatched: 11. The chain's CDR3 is CASSMPSYGTSNEQFF. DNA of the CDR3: TGTGCCAGTAGTATGCCCAGCTACGGGACTAGTAATGAGCAGTTCTTC.

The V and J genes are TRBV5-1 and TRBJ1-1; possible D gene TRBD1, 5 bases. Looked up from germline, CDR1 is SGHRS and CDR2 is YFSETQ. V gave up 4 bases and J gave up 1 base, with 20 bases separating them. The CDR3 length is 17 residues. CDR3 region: CASSLTLGAGQNTEAFF. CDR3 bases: TGCGCCAGCAGCCTAACTCTTGGGGCGGGGCAGAACACTGAAGCTTTCTTT.

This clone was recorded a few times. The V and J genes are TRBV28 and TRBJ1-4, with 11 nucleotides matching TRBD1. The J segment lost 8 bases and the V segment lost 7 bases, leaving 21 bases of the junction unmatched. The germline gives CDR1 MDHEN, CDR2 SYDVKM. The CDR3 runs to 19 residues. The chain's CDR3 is CASTVHLISPGQGGEKLFF. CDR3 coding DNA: TGTGCCAGCACCGTTCATTTAATCTCTCCGGGACAGGGGGGCGAAAAACTGTTTTTT.

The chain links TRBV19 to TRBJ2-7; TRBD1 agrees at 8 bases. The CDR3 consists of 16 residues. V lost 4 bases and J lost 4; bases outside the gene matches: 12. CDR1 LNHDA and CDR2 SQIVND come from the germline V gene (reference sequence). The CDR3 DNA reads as TGTGCCAGTAGTACCATACCGGGACAGGAAAAATACGAGCAGTACTTC. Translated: CASSTIPGQEKYEQYF. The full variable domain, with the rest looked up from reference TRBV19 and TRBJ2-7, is DGGITQSPKYLFRKEGQNVTLSCEQNLNHDAMYWYRQDPGQGLRLIYYSQIVNDFQKGDIAEGYSVSREKKESFPLTVTSAQKNPTAFYLCASSTIPGQEKYEQYFGPGTRLTVT.

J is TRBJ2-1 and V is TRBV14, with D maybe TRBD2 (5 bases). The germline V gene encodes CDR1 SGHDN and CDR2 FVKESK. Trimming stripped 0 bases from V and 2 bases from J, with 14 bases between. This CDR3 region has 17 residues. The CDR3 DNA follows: TGTGCCAGCAGCCAAGACGAGTCGGGGAAACCCTACAATGAGCAGTTCTTC. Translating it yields CASSQDESGKPYNEQFF.

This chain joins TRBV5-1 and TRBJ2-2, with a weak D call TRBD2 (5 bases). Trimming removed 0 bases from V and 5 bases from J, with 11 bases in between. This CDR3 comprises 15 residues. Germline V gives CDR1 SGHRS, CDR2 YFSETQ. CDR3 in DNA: TGCGCCAGCAGCTTGGGAACGGGGTTGACCGGGGAGCTGTTTTTT. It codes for CASSLGTGLTGELFF.

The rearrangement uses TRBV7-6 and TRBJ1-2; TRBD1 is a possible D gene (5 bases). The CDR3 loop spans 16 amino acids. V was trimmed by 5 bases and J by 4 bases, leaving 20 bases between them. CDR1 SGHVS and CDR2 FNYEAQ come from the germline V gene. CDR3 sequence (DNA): TGTGCCAGCAGCCCCCAGACCCGAGCAGGGCTCTATGGCTACACCTTC. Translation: CASSPQTRAGLYGYTF.

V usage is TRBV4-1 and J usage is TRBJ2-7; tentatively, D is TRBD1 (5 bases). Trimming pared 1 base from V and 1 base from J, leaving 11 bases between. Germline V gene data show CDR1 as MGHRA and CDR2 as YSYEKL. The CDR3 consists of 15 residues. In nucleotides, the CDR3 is TGCGCCAGCAGCCAAGGGCAGGGCTTTTCCTACGAGCAGTACTTC. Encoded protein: CASSQGQGFSYEQYF.

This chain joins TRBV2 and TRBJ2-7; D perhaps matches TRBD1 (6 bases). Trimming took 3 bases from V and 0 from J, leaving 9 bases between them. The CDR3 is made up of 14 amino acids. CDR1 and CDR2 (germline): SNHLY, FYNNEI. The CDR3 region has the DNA TGTGCCAGCAGTGATTCGGGACACTCCTACGAGCAGTACTTC. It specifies CASSDSGHSYEQYF.

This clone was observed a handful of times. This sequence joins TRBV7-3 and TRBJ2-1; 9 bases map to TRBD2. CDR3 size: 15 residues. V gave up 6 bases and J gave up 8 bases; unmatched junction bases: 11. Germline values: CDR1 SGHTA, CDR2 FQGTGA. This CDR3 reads CASSLAGARWDEQFF. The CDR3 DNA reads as TGTGCCAGCAGTTTAGCGGGAGCGAGATGGGATGAGCAGTTCTTC. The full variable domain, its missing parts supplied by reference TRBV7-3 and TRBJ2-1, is GAGVSQTPSNKVTEKGKYVELRCDPISGHTALYWYRQSLGQGPEFLIYFQGTGAADDSGLPNDRFFAVRPEGSVSTLKIQRTERGDSAVYLCASSLAGARWDEQFFGPGTRLTVL.

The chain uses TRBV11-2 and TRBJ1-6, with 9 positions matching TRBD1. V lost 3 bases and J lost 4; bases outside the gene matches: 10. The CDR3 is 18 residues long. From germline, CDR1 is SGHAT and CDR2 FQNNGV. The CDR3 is CASSFTGQGTLYNSPLHF. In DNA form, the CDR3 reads TGTGCCAGCAGCTTTACTGGACAGGGGACCTTATATAATTCACCCCTCCACTTT.

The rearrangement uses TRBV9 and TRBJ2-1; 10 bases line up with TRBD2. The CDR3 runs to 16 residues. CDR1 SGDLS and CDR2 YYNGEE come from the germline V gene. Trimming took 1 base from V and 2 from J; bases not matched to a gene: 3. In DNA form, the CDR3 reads TGTGCCAGCAGCGTACTCGGGACTAGCGCCTACAATGAGCAGTTCTTC. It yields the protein CASSVLGTSAYNEQFF.

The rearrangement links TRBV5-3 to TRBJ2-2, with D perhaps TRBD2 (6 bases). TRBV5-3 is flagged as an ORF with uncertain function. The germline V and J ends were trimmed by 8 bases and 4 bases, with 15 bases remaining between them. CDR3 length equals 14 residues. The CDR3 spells CASCRRGCTGELFF. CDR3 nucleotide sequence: TGTGCCAGCTGTAGGAGGGGATGCACCGGGGAGCTGTTTTTT.

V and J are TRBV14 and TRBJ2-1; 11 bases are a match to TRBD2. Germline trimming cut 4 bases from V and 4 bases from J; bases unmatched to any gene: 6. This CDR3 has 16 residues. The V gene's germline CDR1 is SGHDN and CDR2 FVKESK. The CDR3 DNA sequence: TGTGCCAGCAGCCGACTAGCGGGAATTGGGTACAATGAGCAGTTCTTC. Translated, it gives CASSRLAGIGYNEQFF.

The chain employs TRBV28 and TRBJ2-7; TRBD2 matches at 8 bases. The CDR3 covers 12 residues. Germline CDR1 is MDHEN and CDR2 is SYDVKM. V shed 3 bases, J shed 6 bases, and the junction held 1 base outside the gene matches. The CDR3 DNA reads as TGTGCCAGCAGTTTTCGGGGGGGCGAGCAGTACTTC. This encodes CASSFRGGEQYF.

Here the CDR3 DNA reads TGCGCCAGCAGCTTGGAGACAGGGGGGACTGAAGCTTTCTTT. It is translated as CASSLETGGTEAFF. V and J are TRBV5-1 and TRBJ1-1, with 9 bases matching TRBD1. The CDR3 loop spans 14 amino acids. Germline CDR1 is SGHRS and CDR2 is YFSETQ. The V and J ends lost 0 bases and 5 bases, in that order; junction bases with no gene match: 2. The whole variable domain, remainder taken from reference TRBV5-1 and TRBJ1-1, is KAGVTQTPRYLIKTRGQQVTLSCSPISGHRSVSWYQQTPGQGLQFLFEYFSETQRNKGNFPGRFSGRQFSNSRSEMNVSTLELGDSALYLCASSLETGGTEAFFGQGTRLTVV.

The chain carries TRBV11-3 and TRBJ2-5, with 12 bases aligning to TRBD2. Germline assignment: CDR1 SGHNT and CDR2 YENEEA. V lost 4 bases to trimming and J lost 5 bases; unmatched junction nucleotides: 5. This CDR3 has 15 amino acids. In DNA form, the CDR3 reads TGTGCCAGCAGCTCGGGACTAGCGGGTGGGGAGACCCAGTACTTC. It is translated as CASSSGLAGGETQYF.

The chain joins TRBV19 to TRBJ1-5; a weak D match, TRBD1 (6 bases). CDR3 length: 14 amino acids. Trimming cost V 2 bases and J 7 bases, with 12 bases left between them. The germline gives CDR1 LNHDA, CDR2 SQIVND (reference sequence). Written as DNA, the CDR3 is TGTGCCAGTAGTATAACAGGGAATAGGCAGCCCCAGCATTTT. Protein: CASSITGNRQPQHF.

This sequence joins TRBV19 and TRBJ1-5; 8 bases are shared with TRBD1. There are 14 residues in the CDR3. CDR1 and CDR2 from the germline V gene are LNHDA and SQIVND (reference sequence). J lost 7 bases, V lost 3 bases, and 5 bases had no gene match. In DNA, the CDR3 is TGTGCCAGTAGTATCCGGACAGGGAGCCAGCCCCAGCATTTT. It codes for CASSIRTGSQPQHF.

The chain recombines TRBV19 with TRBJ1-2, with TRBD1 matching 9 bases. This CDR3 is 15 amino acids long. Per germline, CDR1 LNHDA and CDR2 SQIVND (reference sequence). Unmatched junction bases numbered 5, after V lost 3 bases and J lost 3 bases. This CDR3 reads CASSIGTGGDYGYTF. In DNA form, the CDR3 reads TGTGCCAGTAGTATCGGCACAGGGGGCGACTATGGCTACACCTTC.

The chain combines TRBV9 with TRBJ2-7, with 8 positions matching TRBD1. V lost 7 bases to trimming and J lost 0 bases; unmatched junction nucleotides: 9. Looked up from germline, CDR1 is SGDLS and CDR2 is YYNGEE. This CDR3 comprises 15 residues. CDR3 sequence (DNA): TGTGCCAGCTCTAGGACAGGGAGAAGCTCCTACGAGCAGTACTTC. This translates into CASSRTGRSSYEQYF. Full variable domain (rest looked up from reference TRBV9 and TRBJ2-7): DSGVTQTPKHLITATGQRVTLRCSPRSGDLSVYWYQQSLDQGLQFLIQYYNGEERAKGNILERFSAQQFPDLHSELNLSSLELGDSALYFCASSRTGRSSYEQYFGPGTRLTVT.

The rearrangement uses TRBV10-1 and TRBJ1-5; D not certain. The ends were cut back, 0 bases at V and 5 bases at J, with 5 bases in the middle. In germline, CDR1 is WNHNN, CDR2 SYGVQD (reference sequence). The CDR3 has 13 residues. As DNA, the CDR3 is TGCGCCAGCAGTGAGTCGTCTCATCAGCCCCAGCATTTT. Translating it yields CASSESSHQPQHF.